The 21 T cell receptor beta chains given below trace back to one sample, sequenced in a study of early T cells in non-severe SARS-CoV-2 infection. TCRdb itself ran the 5' RACE reads through MiXCR, one entry per CDR3 protein. The data show roughly 70,000 distinct CDR3 sequences, around 13% seen once. The sample comprised whole blood. These TCRs come from an adult who was a healthcare worker with PCR-confirmed SARS-CoV-2 infection or an uninfected control (not recorded which).

This clonotype appeared many times. V gene TRBV29-1 combines with J gene TRBJ2-3; D gene ambiguous. The CDR3 spans 12 residues. Germline values: CDR1 SQVTM, CDR2 ANQGSEA. V lost 6 bases and J lost 4, with 11 bases in between. The CDR3 DNA is TGCAGCGTGGAGCCCCGGGCAGATACGCAGTATTTT. This translates into CSVEPRADTQYF.

This clonotype showed up many times. V usage is TRBV28 and J usage is TRBJ2-7, with TRBD1 matching over 7 bases. The CDR3 loop spans 14 amino acids. Trimming cost V 6 bases and J 0 bases; bases outside gene matches: 5. Germline V gene lookup returns CDR1 MDHEN and CDR2 SYDVKM. CDR3 nucleotides: TGTGCCAGCAGCCTAGGACAGGACTCCTACGAGCAGTACTTC. Its translation: CASSLGQDSYEQYF.

The chain has TRBV2 and TRBJ2-7, with TRBD1 identical over 9 bases. In germline, CDR1 is SNHLY, CDR2 FYNNEI. V lost 0 bases, J lost 5 bases, and 5 bases stayed unmatched. The CDR3 spans 15 residues. DNA of the CDR3: TGTGCCAGCAGTGAAGCCGGGACAGGGTCAGACGAGCAGTACTTC. Translation gives CASSEAGTGSDEQYF. The entire variable domain, with the rest obtained from reference TRBV2 and TRBJ2-7, is as follows: EPEVTQTPSHQVTQMGQEVILRCVPISNHLYFYWYRQILGQKVEFLVSFYNNEISEKSEIFDDQFSVERPDGSNFTLKIRSTKLEDSAMYFCASSEAGTGSDEQYFGPGTRLTVT.

This clonotype occurred many times. This chain joins TRBV7-9 and TRBJ2-3; 16 nucleotides align to TRBD2. J gave up 3 bases and V 2 bases, and 8 bases lay outside the gene matches. This CDR3 contains 19 residues. Germline V CDR1 and CDR2: SEHNR, FQNEAQ (reference sequence). In DNA form, the CDR3 reads TGTGCCAGCAGCTTACCCCCGGGACTAGCGGGAGGGCCGACAGATACGCAGTATTTT. Its translation is CASSLPPGLAGGPTDTQYF.

The table lists this clonotype with many counts. V is TRBV5-3 and J is TRBJ2-7; 9 bases are shared with TRBD1. TRBV5-3 is assigned to the ORF class and has an uncertain function. V lost 5 bases to trimming and J lost 0 bases; unmatched junction nucleotides: 12. The CDR3 contains 17 residues. CDR3 residues: CARRTKMLGQGSYEQYF. CDR3 coding DNA: TGTGCCAGAAGGACCAAGATGTTGGGACAGGGCTCCTACGAGCAGTACTTC.

This clonotype came up many times. This chain connects TRBV9 to TRBJ2-3; the D gene could be TRBD1 or TRBD2 (7 bases each). V was pared by 2 bases and J by 3 bases, with 13 bases between. CDR1 SGDLS and CDR2 YYNGEE come from the germline V gene. The CDR3 extends over 15 amino acids. The DNA for the CDR3 is TGTGCCAGCAGCGTGGGGCAGGGGGGGACAGATACGCAGTATTTT. This gives the protein CASSVGQGGTDTQYF.

This clonotype came up many times. The chain is built from TRBV6-1 and TRBJ1-3; D is unresolved. With 1 base removed from V and 4 bases from J, the gap between germline ends came to 8 bases. CDR1 is MNHNS, CDR2 SASEGT, per germline. The CDR3 has 14 amino acids. CDR3 nucleotide sequence: TGTGCCAGCAGTGAAGAGCTGAGAGGAAACACCATATATTTT. Its protein product is CASSEELRGNTIYF.

This clonotype was counted many times. The gene calls are TRBV5-4 and TRBJ1-1; the match to TRBD1 covers 8 bases. The germline V gene has CDR1 SGHNT and CDR2 YYREEE (reference sequence). Trimming cost V 6 bases and J 0 bases; bases outside gene matches: 7. The length of the CDR3 is 15 residues. In nucleotides, the CDR3 is TGTGCCAGCAACCTTGGACAGGGAATGAACACTGAAGCTTTCTTT. It translates to CASNLGQGMNTEAFF.

Ten or more counts support this clonotype. The V and J genes are TRBV20-1 and TRBJ1-1; no clear D gene. CDR1 is DFQATT and CDR2 is SNEGSKA in the germline V gene (reference sequence). CDR3 length equals 11 residues. Between the trimmed V and J ends, which lost 2 bases and 5 bases, there was a span of 6 bases. CDR3: CSARTGTEAFF. In DNA, the CDR3 is TGCAGTGCTAGAACGGGAACTGAAGCTTTCTTT.

The sample holds many counts of this clonotype. The V and J genes are TRBV28 and TRBJ2-3; no definite D call. V lost 4 bases, J lost 4 bases, and 9 bases lay in between. CDR1 and CDR2 from the germline V gene are MDHEN and SYDVKM. This CDR3 region has 13 residues. The CDR3 DNA reads as TGTGCCAGCAGTTCCCCCGATGCAGATACGCAGTATTTT. As protein: CASSSPDADTQYF. The full variable domain, with the rest looked up from reference TRBV28 and TRBJ2-3, is DVKVTQSSRYLVKRTGEKVFLECVQDMDHENMFWYRQDPGLGLRLIYFSYDVKMKEKGDIPEGYSVSREKKERFSLILESASTNQTSMYLCASSSPDADTQYFGPGTRLTVL.

This clonotype was observed many times. This rearrangement joins TRBV29-1 to TRBJ2-1; D may be TRBD1 (6 bases). Trimming removed 7 bases from V and 8 bases from J, with 15 bases in between. The CDR3 is 12 amino acids. The V gene's germline CDR1 is SQVTM and CDR2 ANQGSEA. CDR3 protein: CSGRTDAHEQFF. In nucleotides, the CDR3 is TGCAGCGGTAGGACAGACGCCCATGAGCAGTTCTTC.

With respect to this clonotype: A much bigger clone sits one base away, suggesting this may be a read error. V and J are TRBV7-2 and TRBJ2-7; D is undetermined. Deletions cut 5 bases from V and 5 bases from J, with 16 bases between. Germline lookup yields CDR1 SGHTA and CDR2 FQGNSA. CDR3 length: 14 residues. CDR3 DNA sequence: TGTGCCAGCAGCCGCGAACAAGGCAGGAACGAGCAGTACTTC. Translation: CASSREQGRNEQYF.

This clonotype came up many times. The CDR3 here is CASSPATGYTDTQYF. The DNA for the CDR3 is TGTGCCAGCTCACCAGCTACAGGGTACACAGATACGCAGTATTTT. The chain uses TRBV18 and TRBJ2-3, with D maybe TRBD1 (6 bases). The V gene's germline CDR1 is KGHSH and CDR2 LQKENI. This CDR3 contains 15 residues. The ends were cut back, 2 bases at V and 2 bases at J, with 11 bases in the middle.

Worth noting for this clonotype: A read error is possible here, since a much larger clone lies one base away. The V gene is TRBV29-1, the J gene TRBJ2-1; D may be TRBD2 (5 bases). The CDR3 runs 11 residues. The germline CDR1 and CDR2 sequences are SQVTM and ANQGSEA. Trimming left V 5 bases short and J 6 bases short, with 8 bases between. The CDR3 DNA follows: TGCAGCGTTCGGGGAATCAATGAGCAGTTCTTC. This translates into CSVRGINEQFF.

The chain uses TRBV2 and TRBJ2-1; 9 nucleotides line up with TRBD2. The CDR3 runs to 15 residues. The V gene's germline CDR1 is SNHLY and CDR2 FYNNEI. V lost 5 bases and J lost 10; bases outside the gene matches: 12. For the CDR3, the DNA is TGTGCCAGCAGTTTCAAGACTAGCGGTTTTGGCGAGCAGTTCTTC. Translating it yields CASSFKTSGFGEQFF.

This clonotype came up many times. V is TRBV29-1 and J is TRBJ1-1; D unclear. There are 12 residues in the CDR3. The germline V and J ends were trimmed by 2 bases and 4 bases, with 8 bases remaining between them. The germline gives CDR1 SQVTM, CDR2 ANQGSEA. The CDR3 loop is CSVETRTTEAFF. CDR3 nucleotide sequence: TGCAGCGTTGAAACTCGTACCACTGAAGCTTTCTTT.

In DNA form, the CDR3 reads TGCAGTGCTCCCCACCCCTATGTTAGCGGGAGGTCCGGGGAGCTGTTTTTT. Translating it yields CSAPHPYVSGRSGELFF. The V call is TRBV20-1, the J call TRBJ2-2; 10 bases agree with TRBD2. Trimming removed 5 bases from V and 6 bases from J; junction bases left unmatched: 15. In germline, CDR1 is DFQATT, CDR2 SNEGSKA (reference sequence). The CDR3 runs 17 residues.

At least ten counts were recorded for this clonotype. The gene calls are TRBV20-1 and TRBJ2-7; D may correspond to TRBD1 or TRBD2 (6 bases each). The germline V gene has CDR1 DFQATT and CDR2 SNEGSKA (reference sequence). The CDR3 spans 17 residues. Trimming pared 0 bases from V and 3 bases from J, leaving 21 bases between. CDR3 region: CSARDPLGGGVFYEQYF. The CDR3 DNA reads as TGCAGTGCTAGAGACCCCCTCGGGGGCGGGGTATTCTACGAGCAGTACTTC.

This clonotype was detected many times. The chain carries TRBV19 and TRBJ2-6; TRBD1 is a possible D gene (5 bases). This CDR3 comprises 16 residues. V gave up 6 bases and J gave up 0 bases, with 12 bases separating them. Germline CDR1 is LNHDA and CDR2 is SQIVND (reference sequence). CDR3 nucleotide sequence: TGTGCCAGTAGCAGGACACCCACCTCTGGGGCCAACGTCCTGACTTTC. Residues: CASSRTPTSGANVLTF.

This clonotype was counted many times. This chain links TRBV7-2 with TRBJ2-7; D tentatively fits TRBD1 or TRBD2 (5 bases each). Per germline, CDR1 SGHTA and CDR2 FQGNSA. The CDR3 runs 15 residues. The V end lost 1 base, the J end lost 3 bases, and 13 bases lay between the germline ends. CDR3 DNA sequence: TGTGCCAGCAGCTTAGGGTCAGGGAGTTACTACGAGCAGTACTTC. Translation gives CASSLGSGSYYEQYF. The full variable domain, in which reference TRBV7-2 and TRBJ2-7 provide the parts outside the CDR3, is GAGVSQSPSNKVTEKGKDVELRCDPISGHTALYWYRQSLGQGLEFLIYFQGNSAPDKSGLPSDRFSAERTGGSVSTLTIQRTQQEDSAVYLCASSLGSGSYYEQYFGPGTRLTVT.

As DNA, the CDR3 is TGTGCCAGCAGCCCACAGACAGGTTACGAGCAGTACTTC. Translating it yields CASSPQTGYEQYF. The chain combines TRBV9 with TRBJ2-7; D is perhaps TRBD1 (6 bases). CDR3 size: 13 residues. V was shortened by 4 bases and J by 4 bases, with 12 bases between the two germline ends. Germline V gene lookup returns CDR1 SGDLS and CDR2 YYNGEE.